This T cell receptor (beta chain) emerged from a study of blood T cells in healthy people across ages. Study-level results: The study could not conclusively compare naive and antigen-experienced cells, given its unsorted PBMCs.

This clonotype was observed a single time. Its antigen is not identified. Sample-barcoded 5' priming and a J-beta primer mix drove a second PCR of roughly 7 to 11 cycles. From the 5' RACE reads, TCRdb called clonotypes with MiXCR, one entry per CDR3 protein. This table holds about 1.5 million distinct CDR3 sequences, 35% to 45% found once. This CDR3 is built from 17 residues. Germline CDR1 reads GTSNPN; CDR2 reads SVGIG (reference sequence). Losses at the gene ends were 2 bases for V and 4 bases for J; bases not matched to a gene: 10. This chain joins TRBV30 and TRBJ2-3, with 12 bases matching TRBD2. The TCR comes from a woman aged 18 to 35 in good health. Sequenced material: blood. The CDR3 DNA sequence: TGTGCCTGGAGTCGTTCCGGGACTAGCGGGCCGGCAGATACGCAGTATTTT. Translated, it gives CAWSRSGTSGPADTQYF.